The following is a T cell receptor beta chain sequence with its context. Its target is unknown. The source of the sample is a study of cytomegalovirus exposure and HLA in healthy donors. As for the study in general: Caucasian-associated ancestry cluster membership applied to 75% to 85% of approximately 420 genotyped donors. Study-level points and caveats: A likely sequencing artifact accounted for one observed cluster of highly shared sequence variants. A later analysis reported that several of the most significant clusters appeared to be linked to common viral pathogens, among them Epstein-Barr virus.

Primers: 60 Vbeta forward and 13 Jbeta reverse. Sequenced by immunoSEQ multiplex PCR; TCRdb stores in-frame clones only, minus some. The sample yields approximately 170,000 clones, roughly 70% seen once. The material sequenced was PBMCs. This sequence was found in a woman aged 40 to 50 in good health and CMV-seropositive.

Here the CDR3 DNA reads TGTGCCAGCAGTCCCCATCTATCAAATCAGCCCCAGCATTTT. Protein sequence: CASSPHLSNQPQHF. The chain couples TRBV27 to TRBJ1-5; D ambiguous. The CDR3 totals 14 residues. V was pared by 5 bases and J by 4 bases, with 12 bases between. Per the germline V gene, CDR1 is MNHEY and CDR2 is SMNVEV (reference sequence).